The 32 T cell receptor beta chains below come from one sample, sequenced in a study of CD4 T cells in relation to SARS-CoV-2 and coronaviruses (dated by TCRdb to the early 2020s). CD4+ T cells from unexposed donors were collected before the COVID-19 pandemic (2011-2018). The EasySep CD4+ T cell isolation kit was used to isolate CD4+ T cells once the cultures had run for approximately ten days. Libraries came from the immunoSEQ multiplex PCR assay. TCRdb took over this immuneACCESS table, retaining in-frame rearrangements with V and J assigned. Such tables are incomplete; in checked studies, under half of the missing clones stem from an unresolved V gene, and the remainder is unexplained. In this sample the table shows fewer than 25,000 clones, 65% to 80% of which occur a single time. The ten largest clones capture more than 14% of the sample. Their recognized antigens are unknown. Sequencing input: CD4+ T cells from PBMCs, cultured in vitro. These receptors originate from a human donor in good health.

This clone has only a few counts. The chain uses TRBV11-2 and TRBJ2-2; D could derive from TRBD1 or TRBD2 (5 bases each). Germline V gene data show CDR1 as SGHAT and CDR2 as FQNNGV. CDR3 length: 15 amino acids. Trimming shortened V by 4 bases and J by 5 bases, and 14 bases separated the two germline ends. The CDR3 reads CASSSNTWGTGELFF. CDR3 nucleotide sequence: TGTGCCAGCAGCTCGAACACTTGGGGGACCGGGGAGCTGTTTTTT.

The chain recombines TRBV3-1 (or the pseudogene TRBV3-2) with TRBJ2-4, with D possibly matching TRBD1 (5 bases). The CDR3 has 17 residues. Trimming took 4 bases from V and 9 from J, leaving 25 bases between them. The germline gives CDR1 LGHDT, CDR2 YNNKEL (reference sequence). The CDR3: CASSLYQGLGPEGIQYF. DNA for the CDR3: TGTGCCAGCAGCCTCTACCAGGGTCTTGGTCCCGAAGGCATTCAGTACTTC.

The sample holds a few counts of this clone. The chain links TRBV10-3 to TRBJ1-2; 9 bases match TRBD1. The CDR3 runs to 13 residues. In germline, CDR1 is ENHRY, CDR2 SYGVKD. V was pared by 9 bases and J by 8 bases, with 10 bases of the junction left unmatched. The CDR3 spells CAITGGIEWGYTF. CDR3 sequence (DNA): TGTGCCATAACAGGGGGCATAGAATGGGGCTACACCTTC.

This clone was seen a few times. The chain is built from TRBV6-6 and TRBJ1-2; 9 nucleotides agree with TRBD1. This CDR3 is built from 14 residues. Unmatched junction bases numbered 6, after V lost 2 bases and J lost 8 bases. The germline CDR1 and CDR2 sequences are MNHNY and SVGAGI (reference sequence). CDR3 in DNA: TGTGCCAGCAGTTACCCGGACAGGGGAGACGGCTACACCTTC. Amino acid sequence: CASSYPDRGDGYTF.

This clone was seen a single time. The rearrangement links TRBV18 to TRBJ1-2; D perhaps matches TRBD1 (6 bases). Trimming pared 6 bases from V and 6 bases from J, leaving 20 bases between. The CDR3 has 15 amino acids. Germline CDR1 reads KGHSH; CDR2 reads LQKENI. The CDR3 loop reads CASSEGDSGWDGYTF. CDR3 in DNA: TGTGCCAGCTCGGAGGGGGACTCCGGATGGGATGGCTACACCTTC.

The rearrangement uses TRBV5-8 and TRBJ2-6; TRBD2 matches 10 bases. The germline gives CDR1 SGHTS, CDR2 YDEGEE. The V and J ends lost 1 base and 12 bases, in that order; junction bases with no gene match: 10. This CDR3 has 16 amino acids. CDR3 DNA sequence: TGTGCCAGCAGCTTGAGACTAGCGGGTATTCCACCCGTCCTGACTTTC. Translating gives CASSLRLAGIPPVLTF.

The rearrangement joins TRBV6-5 to TRBJ1-6; D perhaps matches TRBD1 (6 bases). The CDR3 runs to 15 residues. Germline CDR1 and CDR2: MNHEY and SVGAGI. V was clipped by 0 bases and J by 8 bases, with 11 bases between them. CDR3 nucleotides: TGTGCCAGCAGTTACTCGACAGGCAGGGATTCACCCCTCCACTTT. It specifies CASSYSTGRDSPLHF.

The V and J genes are TRBV2 and TRBJ1-5, with TRBD1 matching over 7 bases. Germline CDR1 reads SNHLY; CDR2 reads FYNNEI. With V trimmed by 6 bases and J by 0 bases, 2 bases remained unmatched. CDR3 length equals 14 residues. CDR3: CASRRQGSNQPQHF. The CDR3, as DNA: TGTGCCAGCAGGAGACAGGGTAGCAATCAGCCCCAGCATTTT.

The chain recombines TRBV9 with TRBJ1-1, with 8 bases lining up with TRBD1. V shed 1 base, J shed 11 bases, and the junction held 7 bases outside the gene matches. Per the germline V gene, CDR1 is SGDLS and CDR2 is YYNGEE. This CDR3 contains 13 residues. CDR3 residues: CASSVLDRAEAFF. In nucleotides, the CDR3 is TGTGCCAGCAGCGTACTGGACAGGGCCGAGGCTTTCTTT.

V usage is TRBV3-1 (or the pseudogene TRBV3-2) and J usage is TRBJ2-2; 14 bases map to TRBD2. Germline loops: CDR1 LGHDT, CDR2 YNNKEL (reference sequence). The CDR3 loop spans 18 amino acids. With 0 bases clipped from V and 7 bases from J, the junction kept 7 bases outside the gene matches. This chain's CDR3 is CASSQDMGLAGEGGELFF. CDR3 nucleotides: TGTGCCAGCAGCCAAGATATGGGACTAGCGGGAGAAGGCGGGGAGCTGTTTTTT.

There are a few counts of this clone. This chain joins TRBV20-1 and TRBJ1-5; 10 bases line up with TRBD1. The CDR3 runs 17 residues. Germline CDR1 is DFQATT and CDR2 is SNEGSKA (reference sequence). Trimming took 3 bases from V and 5 from J; bases not matched to a gene: 13. DNA of the CDR3: TGCAGTGCTAGTTTCCCATCCGCGGGACAGGGGTATCAGCCCCAGCATTTT. Translated, it gives CSASFPSAGQGYQPQHF.

This chain links TRBV6-4 with TRBJ1-2; D is undetermined. CDR1 is MRHNA and CDR2 is SNTAGT in the germline V gene. The CDR3 sequence is 13 residues long. Trimming stripped 4 bases from V and 4 bases from J, with 10 bases between. DNA of the CDR3: TGTGCCAGCAGTGCCTCGGACGGCTATGGCTACACCTTC. Translation: CASSASDGYGYTF.

V is TRBV3-1 (or the pseudogene TRBV3-2) and J is TRBJ1-2, with a possible D match to TRBD1 (5 bases). The CDR3 has 13 residues. With 5 bases removed from V and 7 bases from J, the gap between germline ends came to 14 bases. Per germline, CDR1 LGHDT and CDR2 YNNKEL (reference sequence). In DNA, the CDR3 is TGTGCCAGCAGCAGAGGGGAACGCAGTGGCTACACCTTC. Its translation is CASSRGERSGYTF.

The chain is built from TRBV25-1 and TRBJ2-1, with a tentative D call TRBD1 (5 bases). The CDR3 runs 13 residues. The germline CDR1 and CDR2 sequences are MGHDK and SYGVNS. Trimming took 7 bases from V and 4 from J, leaving 11 bases between them. In nucleotides, the CDR3 is TGTGCCAGCAATTGGGGCCCTTACAATGAGCAGTTCTTC. Protein product: CASNWGPYNEQFF.

This sequence joins TRBV4-3 and TRBJ2-7; TRBD1 aligns across 11 bases. The CDR3 is made up of 16 amino acids. Trimming at V came to 0 bases and at J to 3 bases, leaving 4 bases not matched to a gene. Looked up from germline, CDR1 is LGHNA and CDR2 is YSLEER. CDR3 region: CASSQERTGGIYEQYF. Here the CDR3 DNA reads TGCGCCAGCAGCCAAGAAAGGACAGGGGGCATCTACGAGCAGTACTTC.

The rearrangement joins TRBV6-6 to TRBJ2-5, with 9 bases fitting TRBD1. CDR3 size: 13 residues. V lost 5 bases, J lost 5 bases, and 3 bases stayed unmatched. The germline V gene encodes CDR1 MNHNY and CDR2 SVGAGI (reference sequence). The CDR3 here is CASSTTGGETQYF. CDR3 DNA sequence: TGTGCCAGCAGTACGACAGGGGGGGAGACCCAGTACTTC.

This clone was detected only once. V is TRBV11-2 and J is TRBJ2-7, with 16 bases matching TRBD2. The CDR3 totals 16 residues. V dropped 5 bases and J dropped 3; count of bases not matched to a gene: 4. Germline V gives CDR1 SGHAT, CDR2 FQNNGV. The CDR3 loop reads CASSGTSGRAHYEQYF. The CDR3 DNA reads as TGTGCCAGCAGCGGGACTAGCGGGAGGGCACACTACGAGCAGTACTTC.

The rearrangement links TRBV6-5 to TRBJ1-1; D gene ambiguous. Germline CDR1 reads MNHEY; CDR2 reads SVGAGI. The CDR3 runs 13 residues. Trimming removed 10 bases at V and 5 bases at J, with 17 bases between. CDR3 nucleotide sequence: TGTGCCACCAATAGAATGGCTAAAACTGAAGCTTTCTTT. It encodes CATNRMAKTEAFF.

The chain joins TRBV20-1 to TRBJ2-1, with D tentatively TRBD1 (5 bases). V was pared by 3 bases and J by 1 base, with 10 bases between. Germline V gene sequence: CDR1 DFQATT, CDR2 SNEGSKA (reference sequence). The CDR3 consists of 14 residues. CDR3 DNA sequence: TGCAGTGCTAGTCAACGGACATCCTACAATGAGCAGTTCTTC. As protein: CSASQRTSYNEQFF.

This clone was seen a handful of times. CDR3 bases: TGCGCCAGCAGCTTGGTCGGGACACCGGCCACCGGGGAGCTGTTTTTT. Its translation is CASSLVGTPATGELFF. The chain uses TRBV5-1 and TRBJ2-2; tentatively, D is TRBD1 (6 bases). Per the germline V gene, CDR1 is SGHRS and CDR2 is YFSETQ. V dropped 0 bases and J dropped 4 bases, with 13 bases sitting between them. This CDR3 has 16 amino acids.

The chain is built from TRBV4-2 and TRBJ1-2, with no clear D. V gave up 0 bases and J gave up 4 bases, with 12 bases separating them. The length of the CDR3 is 15 residues. CDR1 is LGHNA, CDR2 YNFKEQ, per germline. CDR3 loop: CASSQDLSSAYGYTF. In DNA, the CDR3 is TGTGCCAGCAGCCAAGATCTGTCCAGTGCCTATGGCTACACCTTC.

This chain links TRBV7-2 with TRBJ1-4; 7 nucleotides match TRBD1. Germline lookup yields CDR1 SGHTA and CDR2 FQGNSA. CDR3 length: 16 residues. Trimming cost V 5 bases and J 7 bases; bases outside gene matches: 13. The CDR3 DNA follows: TGTGCCAGCAGCCCCGGAGTACAGGGGTGGGGTGAAAAACTGTTTTTT. Amino acid sequence: CASSPGVQGWGEKLFF.

The rearrangement joins TRBV5-5 to TRBJ1-5; D is unresolved. CDR1 SGHKS and CDR2 YYEKEE come from the germline V gene (reference sequence). The CDR3 consists of 14 residues. The germline V and J ends were trimmed by 4 bases and 8 bases, with 16 bases remaining between them. In DNA, the CDR3 is TGTGCCAGCAGCGGAAATTCACGGGTGGAGCCCCAGCATTTT. Encoded protein: CASSGNSRVEPQHF.

The chain carries TRBV10-3 and TRBJ2-3; TRBD2 agrees at 8 bases. The CDR3 contains 17 residues. CDR1 ENHRY and CDR2 SYGVKD come from the germline V gene. Trimming at V came to 5 bases and at J to 4 bases, leaving 14 bases not matched to a gene. The CDR3 protein is CAISLVLGSGMSDTQYF. The CDR3 nucleotides are TGTGCCATCAGTCTCGTCCTTGGTAGCGGGATGTCAGATACGCAGTATTTT.

The V and J genes are TRBV3-1 (or the pseudogene TRBV3-2) and TRBJ1-2, with D possibly being TRBD1 (5 bases). The CDR3 is made up of 16 amino acids. Per the germline V gene, CDR1 is LGHDT and CDR2 is YNNKEL (reference sequence). V was trimmed by 2 bases and J by 1 base, leaving 14 bases between them. The DNA for the CDR3 is TGTGCCAGCAGCCAACGCTCAAGGAGGGGTAACTATGGCTACACCTTC. It is translated as CASSQRSRRGNYGYTF.

The chain carries TRBV5-1 and TRBJ2-7, with D unclear. CDR3 size: 14 residues. In germline, CDR1 is SGHRS, CDR2 YFSETQ. V lost 0 bases and J lost 6, with 13 bases in between. CDR3 sequence: CASSLDSPRSEQYF. The CDR3 DNA follows: TGCGCCAGCAGCTTGGACAGTCCCAGGAGCGAGCAGTACTTC.

V gene TRBV23-1 combines with J gene TRBJ1-5; D ambiguous. TRBV23-1 is designated an ORF whose function remains uncertain. The length of the CDR3 is 15 residues. Trimming shortened V by 2 bases and J by 3 bases, and 11 bases separated the two germline ends. The CDR3 loop is CASSQDSQDNQPQHF. CDR3 DNA sequence: TGCGCCAGCAGTCAAGATTCGCAGGACAATCAGCCCCAGCATTTT.

CDR3 bases: TGTGCCAGCAGTTTAGGTGAATTCTCACCCCTCCACTTT. Encoded protein: CASSLGEFSPLHF. This chain connects TRBV12-3 or TRBV12-4 to TRBJ1-6; the D is unclear. Trimming cost V 1 base and J 10 bases, with 8 bases left between them. This CDR3 has 13 residues.

The V gene is TRBV19, the J gene TRBJ1-4; 9 bases map to TRBD1. The CDR3 contains 14 residues. CDR1 and CDR2 from the germline V gene are LNHDA and SQIVND (reference sequence). Trimming cost V 3 bases and J 8 bases; bases outside gene matches: 4. The chain's CDR3 is CASSMRTGVEKLFF. In DNA form, the CDR3 reads TGTGCCAGTAGTATGCGGACAGGGGTCGAAAAACTGTTTTTT. Drawing the rest from reference TRBV19 and TRBJ1-4, the complete variable domain is DGGITQSPKYLFRKEGQNVTLSCEQNLNHDAMYWYRQDPGQGLRLIYYSQIVNDFQKGDIAEGYSVSREKKESFPLTVTSAQKNPTAFYLCASSMRTGVEKLFFGSGTQLSVL.

The chain combines TRBV7-2 with TRBJ2-7; D is perhaps TRBD1 (5 bases). The V end lost 5 bases, the J end lost 6 bases, and 11 bases lay between the germline ends. This CDR3 contains 12 residues. The V gene's germline CDR1 is SGHTA and CDR2 FQGNSA. DNA for the CDR3: TGTGCCAGCAGCCCAGGGTTCGGCGAGCAGTACTTC. Residues: CASSPGFGEQYF.

This chain joins TRBV4-2 and TRBJ1-3, with D possibly TRBD1 on 5 matching bases. The germline V gene encodes CDR1 LGHNA and CDR2 YNFKEQ. The ends were cut back, 4 bases at V and 0 bases at J, with 7 bases in the middle. This CDR3 is 14 amino acids long. CDR3 region: CASSPDTSGNTIYF. The CDR3 DNA reads TGTGCCAGCAGCCCGGACACCTCTGGAAACACCATATATTTT.

The chain links TRBV14 to TRBJ1-1; TRBD1 agrees at 9 bases. The ends lost 4 bases at V and 6 bases at J; junction bases unmatched: 6. The CDR3 is made up of 14 amino acids. Germline CDR1 is SGHDN and CDR2 is FVKESK. The CDR3 here is CASSPQGARAEAFF. CDR3 nucleotides: TGTGCCAGCAGCCCACAGGGGGCGAGGGCTGAAGCTTTCTTT.